This T cell receptor beta chain was captured in a study of sequential checkpoint blockade in melanoma. Study-wide background: 91 pretreatment tumor DNA samples were TCRβ immunosequenced.

Germline V CDR1 and CDR2: WSHSY, SAAADI. The CDR3 length is 13 residues. Trimming cost V 8 bases and J 0 bases, with 8 bases left between them. The study, taken as a whole, reports: Patients with week-13 increases in T-cell fraction and clonality benefited about 30 times more often.

A word on this clone: The antigen is undetermined.

The assay was immunoSEQ multiplex PCR, and TCRdb's table has in-frame clones only and misses some. Of about 5,100 clones in the sample, about a fifth were seen once. Specified treatment: randomized to nivolumab then ipilimumab (arm A) or the reverse (arm B). The clonotype was recovered from a human donor with melanoma. This sample comprised tumor tissue (inferred from file names), obtained from a patient given nivolumab and ipilimumab in sequence. This chain connects TRBV10-2 to TRBJ1-5; D gene ambiguous. This CDR3 is CASATDSNQPQHF. DNA of the CDR3: TGCGCCAGCGCAACAGATAGCAATCAGCCCCAGCATTTT.